The 28 T cell receptor beta chains in this list originate from one sample, sequenced in a study of Graves' ophthalmopathy and Graves' hyperthyroidism. Amplifying from RNA transcripts, the study obtained TCR beta CDR3 regions. Second-round multiplex PCR came after first-round RT-PCR with HTBI primers. TCRdb redid the calling of the multiplex PCR reads with MiXCR, one entry per CDR3 protein. The sample yields around 1,000,000 distinct CDR3 sequences, 35% to 40% seen once. Sequenced input: peripheral blood or thyroid tissue (not recorded which). Every receptor here comes from an adult man with Graves' hyperthyroidism.

The CDR3 region has the DNA TGTGCCAGCAGTGGGGACAGGGTTCAGATTTATGGCTACACCTTC. It codes for CASSGDRVQIYGYTF. This chain uses TRBV2 with TRBJ1-2, with 9 positions matching TRBD1. Per the germline V gene, CDR1 is SNHLY and CDR2 is FYNNEI. CDR3 length equals 15 residues. V lost 4 bases, J lost 5 bases, and 8 bases stayed unmatched.

The genes are TRBV7-2 and TRBJ1-5; D unclear. CDR1 is SGHTA, CDR2 FQGNSA, per germline. V dropped 5 bases and J dropped 3 bases, with 11 bases sitting between them. This CDR3 has 14 amino acids. The CDR3 is CASSRGVLNQPQHF. The CDR3 bases are TGTGCCAGCAGCCGCGGGGTCCTCAATCAGCCCCAGCATTTT.

This clonotype was counted at least ten times. The rearrangement uses TRBV9 and TRBJ1-3; D possibly corresponds to TRBD1 (6 bases). The germline V gene has CDR1 SGDLS and CDR2 YYNGEE. This CDR3 has 15 residues. The V end lost 4 bases, the J end lost 0 bases, and 11 bases lay between the germline ends. CDR3 coding DNA: TGTGCCAGCAGCCCCGGGGGCTACTCTGGAAACACCATATATTTT. Translation gives CASSPGGYSGNTIYF.

This clonotype was detected ten times or more. V gene TRBV2 combines with J gene TRBJ1-5; D may be TRBD1 (5 bases). This CDR3 is 14 amino acids long. The germline CDR1 and CDR2 sequences are SNHLY and FYNNEI. V was pared by 4 bases and J by 7 bases, with 14 bases between. This CDR3 is CASSGDGSAQPQHF. Here the CDR3 DNA reads TGTGCCAGCAGTGGGGACGGATCAGCGCAGCCCCAGCATTTT.

With respect to this clonotype: A read error may produce the germline difference seen at one junction end. The chain recombines TRBV7-2 with TRBJ2-7, with TRBD2 matching 9 bases. The CDR3 totals 15 residues. Germline V gene data show CDR1 as SGHTA and CDR2 as FQGNSA. The CDR3 is CAGSIASGDTYEQYF. The CDR3 region has the DNA TGTGCCGGCAGCATAGCTAGCGGGGATACCTACGAGCAGTACTTC.

V usage is TRBV25-1 and J usage is TRBJ2-5; 9 positions agree with TRBD2. This CDR3 is built from 14 residues. V shed 7 bases and J 3 bases; nucleotides not matched to a gene: 6. The germline CDR1 and CDR2 sequences are MGHDK and SYGVNS. The CDR3 is CASKRGARKETQYF. In DNA form, the CDR3 reads TGTGCCAGCAAGCGGGGGGCCCGGAAAGAGACCCAGTACTTC. Using reference TRBV25-1 and TRBJ2-5 for the parts outside the CDR3, the full variable domain is EADIYQTPRYLVIGTGKKITLECSQTMGHDKMYWYQQDPGMELHLIHYSYGVNSTEKGDLSSESTVSRIRTEHFPLTLESARPSHTSQYLCASKRGARKETQYFGPGTRLLVL.

In this sample, this clonotype turned up a few times. The gene calls are TRBV11-2 and TRBJ1-1; D uncertain. Per the germline V gene, CDR1 is SGHAT and CDR2 is FQNNGV. The ends were cut back, 2 bases at V and 1 base at J, with 11 bases in the middle. This CDR3 region has 15 residues. The CDR3 region is CASSLSSSTNTEAFF. The DNA for the CDR3 is TGTGCCAGCAGCTTAAGTTCCAGCACGAACACTGAAGCTTTCTTT.

CDR3 bases: TGCAGTGCTAGCAGCGTAGGGAAAAACACCATATATTTT. Protein: CSASSVGKNTIYF. The V call is TRBV20-1, the J call TRBJ1-3, with no clear D. CDR1 DFQATT and CDR2 SNEGSKA come from the germline V gene (reference sequence). The CDR3 covers 13 residues. Trimming took 3 bases from V and 6 from J, leaving 12 bases between them.

This clonotype was seen only a few times. The chain employs TRBV30 and TRBJ2-5, with D perhaps TRBD1 (5 bases). V gave up 8 bases and J gave up 2 bases, with 9 bases separating them. The germline V gene encodes CDR1 GTSNPN and CDR2 SVGIG (reference sequence). This CDR3 is built from 11 residues. CDR3 residues: CAGDRQETQYF. The CDR3 DNA reads as TGTGCCGGCGACAGACAAGAGACCCAGTACTTC.

This clonotype has a count of ten or more. The rearrangement joins TRBV15 to TRBJ2-5, with D possibly TRBD2 on 6 matching bases. V was trimmed by 5 bases and J by 2 bases, leaving 15 bases between them. Germline lookup yields CDR1 LNHNV and CDR2 YYDKDF (reference sequence). The CDR3 loop spans 15 amino acids. CDR3 bases: TGTGCCACCAGCTCCCAGAGGGACTTACAAGAGACCCAGTACTTC. Its translation is CATSSQRDLQETQYF.

The chain uses TRBV7-2 and TRBJ2-7; either TRBD1 or TRBD2 may fit D (5 bases each). Per germline, CDR1 SGHTA and CDR2 FQGNSA. The CDR3 has 12 residues. Trimming shortened V by 5 bases and J by 12 bases, and 17 bases separated the two germline ends. CDR3 protein: CASSREGREPYF. The CDR3 bases are TGTGCCAGCAGCCGCGAGGGACGGGAACCGTACTTC.

The chain combines TRBV10-3 with TRBJ2-7, with TRBD1 matching 10 bases. V shed 3 bases and J 9 bases; nucleotides not matched to a gene: 5. CDR3 size: 13 residues. Germline CDR1 is ENHRY and CDR2 is SYGVKD. CDR3: CAISDGDRGGQYF. Here the CDR3 DNA reads TGTGCCATCAGTGATGGGGACAGGGGCGGGCAGTACTTC.

This rearrangement joins TRBV7-8 to TRBJ2-7; TRBD1 is a possible D gene (6 bases). CDR1 and CDR2 from the germline V gene are SGHVS and FQNEAQ. Trimming stripped 6 bases from V and 2 bases from J, with 14 bases between. The CDR3 has 14 residues. The DNA of the CDR3 is TGTGCCAGCAGGCCCGGACAGAGCCCCTACGAGCAGTACTTC. Its protein product is CASRPGQSPYEQYF. The whole variable domain, remainder taken from reference TRBV7-8 and TRBJ2-7, is GAGVSQSPRYKVAKRGQDVALRCDPISGHVSLFWYQQALGQGPEFLTYFQNEAQLDKSGLPSDRFFAERPEGSVSTLKIQRTQQEDSAVYLCASRPGQSPYEQYFGPGTRLTVT.

In its sample, this clonotype was seen many times. This rearrangement joins TRBV6-6 to TRBJ1-2; TRBD1 is a possible D gene (5 bases). V lost 5 bases, J lost 5 bases, and 15 bases lay in between. The CDR3 consists of 14 residues. The germline V gene has CDR1 MNHNY and CDR2 SVGAGI (reference sequence). Here the CDR3 reads CASSEGDSRYGYTF. CDR3 nucleotide sequence: TGTGCCAGCAGTGAAGGAGACAGCCGATATGGCTACACCTTC.

Details on this clonotype: The germline gene is not matched at one end of the junction; a read error may be the cause. CDR3 loop: CASSLTGF. In nucleotides, the CDR3 is TGTGCCAGCAGCTTAACCGGATTT. The chain uses TRBV11-2 and TRBJ1-4; no definite D call. The CDR3 is 8 residues long. Germline assignment: CDR1 SGHAT and CDR2 FQNNGV.

Only a few counts were recorded for this clonotype. The V gene is TRBV10-3, the J gene TRBJ2-7; 8 bases align to TRBD1. This CDR3 contains 16 residues. Losses at the gene ends were 10 bases for V and 6 bases for J; bases not matched to a gene: 20. Germline V lookup: CDR1 ENHRY, CDR2 SYGVKD. In DNA, the CDR3 is TGTGCCAGCAGCCGAGATACGGACAGGGCTAGGGGCGAGCAGTACTTC. Amino acids: CASSRDTDRARGEQYF.

This clonotype was seen ten or more times. This chain connects TRBV24-1 to TRBJ2-5; unclear D gene. The V and J ends lost 4 bases and 3 bases respectively, with 5 bases between them. This CDR3 spans 12 amino acids. Germline loops: CDR1 KGHDR, CDR2 SFDVKD. The CDR3 DNA reads as TGTGCCACCAGTGAGGGCGAAGAGACCCAGTACTTC. Translating it yields CATSEGEETQYF.

This chain connects TRBV29-1 to TRBJ2-5; perhaps TRBD2 as D (5 bases). The CDR3 has 13 residues. In germline, CDR1 is SQVTM, CDR2 ANQGSEA. For the CDR3, the DNA is TGCAGATTATTCGTGGCCCCGGGGGAGACCCAGTACTTC. Its translation: CRLFVAPGETQYF.

This clonotype was recorded at least ten times. The V and J genes are TRBV7-3 and TRBJ2-7; TRBD2 matches 9 bases. CDR1 and CDR2 from the germline V gene are SGHTA and FQGTGA. Trimming removed 3 bases from V and 7 bases from J; junction bases left unmatched: 10. This CDR3 comprises 15 residues. CDR3 sequence: CASSFLVAGDQEQYF. CDR3 coding DNA: TGTGCCAGCAGCTTCCTGGTAGCGGGAGATCAAGAGCAGTACTTC.

This clonotype was detected many times. The chain links TRBV7-2 to TRBJ2-5; D is possibly TRBD1 (5 bases). V was clipped by 4 bases and J by 1 base, with 10 bases between them. The length of the CDR3 is 14 residues. Germline V gene lookup returns CDR1 SGHTA and CDR2 FQGNSA. The CDR3 bases are TGTGCCAGCAGCTCCCTAGACAGCCAAGAGACCCAGTACTTC. Translation: CASSSLDSQETQYF.

Ten or more counts support this clonotype. The rearrangement joins TRBV14 to TRBJ1-4, with unresolved D. The CDR3 runs to 15 residues. Per the germline V gene, CDR1 is SGHDN and CDR2 is FVKESK. Between the trimmed V and J ends, which lost 1 base and 3 bases, there was a span of 9 bases. Here the CDR3 reads CASSQVRGANEKLFF. The CDR3, as DNA: TGTGCCAGCAGCCAAGTGCGGGGAGCTAATGAAAAACTGTTTTTT. Supplemented by reference TRBV14 and TRBJ1-4, the full variable domain reads EAGVTQFPSHSVIEKGQTVTLRCDPISGHDNLYWYRRVMGKEIKFLLHFVKESKQDESGMPNNRFLAERTGGTYSTLKVQPAELEDSGVYFCASSQVRGANEKLFFGSGTQLSVL.

CDR3 residues: CASSQLAGVPYEQYF. The CDR3 nucleotides are TGCGCCAGCAGCCAACTTGCAGGGGTGCCCTACGAGCAGTACTTC. The chain joins TRBV4-1 to TRBJ2-7; tentative D call: TRBD1 (6 bases). Per the germline V gene, CDR1 is MGHRA and CDR2 is YSYEKL. With 2 bases removed from V and 2 bases from J, the gap between germline ends came to 13 bases. The CDR3 loop spans 15 amino acids.

V usage is TRBV30 and J usage is TRBJ2-2; no clear D. The germline CDR1 and CDR2 sequences are GTSNPN and SVGIG (reference sequence). Trimming removed 0 bases at V and 4 bases at J, with 6 bases between. This CDR3 comprises 13 residues. This chain's CDR3 is CAWSVHGTGELFF. CDR3 sequence (DNA): TGTGCCTGGAGTGTTCATGGCACCGGGGAGCTGTTTTTT.

This clonotype was detected only a few times. This chain uses TRBV29-1 with TRBJ1-2; perhaps TRBD1 as D (6 bases). CDR3 length: 12 residues. V was pared by 4 bases and J by 4 bases, with 10 bases between. Germline V gives CDR1 SQVTM, CDR2 ANQGSEA. The CDR3 loop reads CSVGGTPYGYTF. DNA of the CDR3: TGCAGCGTTGGAGGGACACCCTATGGCTACACCTTC.

Worth noting for this clonotype: A much bigger clone sits one base away, suggesting this may be a read error. CDR3 in amino acids: CAITGQNQPQHF. In DNA, the CDR3 is TGTGCCATCACGGGACAGAATCAGCCCCAGCATTTT. The rearrangement uses TRBV10-3 and TRBJ1-5, with TRBD1 matching over 7 bases. The germline V gene has CDR1 ENHRY and CDR2 SYGVKD. The CDR3 totals 12 residues. V trimming: 7 bases; J trimming: 4 bases; junction bases outside the gene matches: 1.

This clonotype appeared once. One junction end disagrees with the germline gene, perhaps due to a read error. J is TRBJ2-2 and V is TRBV7-2; D is possibly TRBD2 (6 bases). Germline V gene sequence: CDR1 SGHTA, CDR2 FQGNSA. The CDR3 is made up of 16 amino acids. The CDR3 spells CASSLAGIGTLGGLFF. CDR3 DNA: TGTGCCAGCAGCTTAGCAGGTATAGGGACTCTCGGGGGGCTGTTTTTT.

The rearrangement links TRBV29-1 to TRBJ1-2, with D tentatively TRBD1 (6 bases). Trimming removed 8 bases from V and 4 bases from J, with 17 bases in between. The germline gives CDR1 SQVTM, CDR2 ANQGSEA. CDR3 size: 13 residues. The CDR3 DNA reads as TGCAGCTTGTCAGGGGAGCCTGGCTATGGCTACACCTTC. Protein product: CSLSGEPGYGYTF.

V is TRBV28 and J is TRBJ2-7, with 9 bases matching TRBD2. Losses at the gene ends were 3 bases for V and 7 bases for J; bases not matched to a gene: 7. The CDR3 totals 14 residues. Germline CDR1 MDHEN, CDR2 SYDVKM. The CDR3 loop reads CASSFEGSGSEQYF. For the CDR3, the DNA is TGTGCCAGCAGTTTCGAAGGTAGCGGGAGTGAGCAGTACTTC.